Listed below are T cell receptor beta chains from one sample, sequenced in a study of shared clonotypes between healthy human individuals. TCRdb keeps only in-frame clones here, not all; method: immunoSEQ multiplex PCR. Among over 800,000 clones listed, 85% to 95% were seen once. Sequencing input: naive CD8+ T cells sorted from blood. The receptors stem from a man aged 30-40 years in good health. Both conserved end residues are part of each CDR3. A D gene is named only where the DNA matches it firmly. Clone size is shown for a subset of rows, as once, few, many or a class of expanded clone.

v_call: TRBV6-1; j_call: TRBJ2-2; clone_size: NA; d_call: NA; cdr3_aa: CASSEGLTNTGELFF; cdr3_nt: TGTGCCAGCAGTGAAGGTCTGACGAACACCGGGGAGCTGTTTTTT
v_call: TRBV11-2; j_call: TRBJ1-2; clone_size: once; d_call: NA; cdr3_aa: CASSLDQGSMYGYTF; cdr3_nt: TGTGCCAGCAGCTTAGATCAAGGCAGTATGTATGGCTACACCTTC
v_call: TRBV29-1; j_call: TRBJ2-1; clone_size: NA; d_call: TRBD2; cdr3_aa: CSVEGPDLAENNEQFF; cdr3_nt: TGCAGCGTTGAAGGGCCCGATCTAGCGGAGAACAATGAGCAGTTCTTC
v_call: TRBV27; j_call: TRBJ2-7; clone_size: NA; d_call: NA; cdr3_aa: CASSSGSNPYEQYF; cdr3_nt: TGTGCCAGCAGTTCGGGGTCCAATCCCTACGAGCAGTACTTC
v_call: TRBV7-8; j_call: TRBJ2-1; clone_size: NA; d_call: TRBD1; cdr3_aa: CASSSEQGVYHNEQFF; cdr3_nt: TGTGCCAGCAGCTCCGAACAGGGGGTCTATCACAATGAGCAGTTCTTC
v_call: TRBV6-1; j_call: TRBJ1-4; clone_size: NA; d_call: TRBD1; cdr3_aa: CASSERYRSPGQYSTNEKLFF; cdr3_nt: TGTGCCAGCAGTGAACGCTACCGTAGTCCGGGACAGTATTCAACTAATGAAAAACTGTTTTTT
v_call: TRBV15; j_call: TRBJ1-5; clone_size: NA; d_call: NA; cdr3_aa: CATSREEGSSNQPQHF; cdr3_nt: TGTGCCACCAGCAGAGAGGAGGGCAGTAGCAATCAGCCCCAGCATTTT
v_call: TRBV12-1; j_call: TRBJ1-4; clone_size: NA; d_call: NA; cdr3_aa: CASNQGLETNEKLFF; cdr3_nt: TGTGCCAGCAATCAGGGTCTTGAAACTAATGAAAAACTGTTTTTT
v_call: TRBV7-9; j_call: TRBJ2-2; clone_size: NA; d_call: TRBD1; cdr3_aa: CASSPRQGADGELFF; cdr3_nt: TGTGCCAGCAGCCCCAGACAGGGGGCGGACGGGGAGCTGTTTTTT
v_call: TRBV14; j_call: TRBJ2-1; clone_size: NA; d_call: TRBD2; cdr3_aa: CASSQERTSVYNEQFF; cdr3_nt: TGTGCCAGCAGCCAAGAGCGCACTAGCGTCTACAATGAGCAGTTCTTC
v_call: TRBV30; j_call: TRBJ2-3; clone_size: NA; d_call: NA; cdr3_aa: CAWDSWGTENTDTQYF; cdr3_nt: TGTGCCTGGGATTCTTGGGGGACTGAAAATACAGATACGCAGTATTTT
v_call: TRBV28; j_call: TRBJ2-2; clone_size: NA; d_call: TRBD1; cdr3_aa: CASSFSGGDTGELFF; cdr3_nt: TGTGCCAGCAGTTTTTCAGGGGGTGACACCGGGGAGCTGTTTTTT
v_call: TRBV5-6; j_call: TRBJ2-7; clone_size: NA; d_call: NA; cdr3_aa: CASSAGPESYEQYF; cdr3_nt: TGTGCCAGCAGCGCGGGACCAGAAAGCTACGAGCAGTACTTC
v_call: TRBV6-6; j_call: TRBJ2-2; clone_size: NA; d_call: TRBD2; cdr3_aa: CASSPGSGRLWELFF; cdr3_nt: TGTGCCAGCAGCCCTGGGAGCGGGAGGCTTTGGGAGCTGTTTTTT
v_call: TRBV2; j_call: TRBJ2-6; clone_size: NA; d_call: NA; cdr3_aa: CASSEAPHSTAGGIRGANVLTF; cdr3_nt: TGTGCCAGCAGTGAAGCGCCCCACTCGACAGCGGGCGGTATCAGGGGGGCCAACGTCCTGACTTTC
v_call: TRBV7-9; j_call: TRBJ1-1; clone_size: NA; d_call: NA; cdr3_aa: CASSPGPKNTEAFF; cdr3_nt: TGTGCCAGCAGCCCGGGACCGAAGAACACTGAAGCTTTCTTT
v_call: TRBV29-1; j_call: TRBJ2-7; clone_size: NA; d_call: TRBD2; cdr3_aa: CSVGTSGLPIYEQYF; cdr3_nt: TGCAGCGTTGGGACTAGCGGGCTTCCAATCTACGAGCAGTACTTC
v_call: TRBV5-3; j_call: TRBJ1-5; clone_size: NA; d_call: NA; cdr3_aa: CARSLEKGNQPQHF; cdr3_nt: TGTGCCAGAAGCTTGGAGAAGGGAAATCAGCCCCAGCATTTT
v_call: TRBV25-1; j_call: TRBJ2-7; clone_size: NA; d_call: TRBD2; cdr3_aa: CASSRSTLTLAGRYEQYF; cdr3_nt: TGTGCCAGCAGTCGCTCTACCCTAACACTAGCGGGGCGCTACGAGCAGTACTTC
v_call: TRBV2; j_call: TRBJ2-1; clone_size: NA; d_call: TRBD2; cdr3_aa: CASSEALLGVAGDEQFF; cdr3_nt: TGTGCCAGCAGTGAAGCGCTTCTTGGAGTAGCGGGAGATGAGCAGTTCTTC
v_call: TRBV27; j_call: TRBJ1-5; clone_size: NA; d_call: NA; cdr3_aa: CASSAARVVSNQPQHF; cdr3_nt: TGTGCCAGCAGTGCGGCCAGGGTCGTAAGCAATCAGCCCCAGCATTTT
v_call: TRBV10-3; j_call: TRBJ2-3; clone_size: NA; d_call: TRBD2; cdr3_aa: CAISEGTSSTDTQYF; cdr3_nt: TGTGCCATCAGTGAGGGGACTAGTTCCACAGATACGCAGTATTTT
v_call: TRBV7-9; j_call: TRBJ2-7; clone_size: NA; d_call: NA; cdr3_aa: CASSPTPLAEEQYF; cdr3_nt: TGTGCCAGCAGCCCCACCCCTTTGGCGGAGGAGCAGTACTTC
v_call: TRBV9; j_call: TRBJ2-7; clone_size: few; d_call: NA; cdr3_aa: CASSPTLSYEQYF; cdr3_nt: TGTGCCAGCAGCCCGACATTATCCTACGAGCAGTACTTC
v_call: TRBV27; j_call: TRBJ2-1; clone_size: NA; d_call: TRBD2; cdr3_aa: CASSLYLAGGRFNEQFF; cdr3_nt: TGTGCCAGCAGTTTATACCTAGCGGGAGGGCGATTCAATGAGCAGTTCTTC
v_call: TRBV7-3; j_call: TRBJ2-7; clone_size: NA; d_call: NA; cdr3_aa: CASSLRGSPNYEQYF; cdr3_nt: TGTGCCAGCAGCTTACGGGGCAGCCCAAACTACGAGCAGTACTTC
v_call: TRBV7-2; j_call: TRBJ2-7; clone_size: NA; d_call: TRBD1; cdr3_aa: CASSPYHGTEHYEQYF; cdr3_nt: TGTGCCAGCAGCCCCTACCACGGGACAGAACACTACGAGCAGTACTTC
v_call: TRBV19; j_call: TRBJ2-7; clone_size: NA; d_call: NA; cdr3_aa: CASSMAGHSSYEQYF; cdr3_nt: TGTGCCAGTAGTATGGCGGGACACAGCTCCTACGAGCAGTACTTC
v_call: TRBV5-1; j_call: TRBJ2-1; clone_size: NA; d_call: TRBD2; cdr3_aa: CASSLTAGDSYNEQFF; cdr3_nt: TGCGCCAGCAGCTTGACTGCGGGAGACTCCTACAATGAGCAGTTCTTC
v_call: TRBV29-1; j_call: TRBJ2-7; clone_size: many; d_call: NA; cdr3_aa: CSVEGETYEQYF; cdr3_nt: TGCAGCGTTGAAGGCGAAACCTACGAGCAGTACTTC
v_call: TRBV7-2; j_call: TRBJ2-1; clone_size: NA; d_call: TRBD1; cdr3_aa: CASSSRTGGYNEQFF; cdr3_nt: TGTGCCAGCAGCTCTAGGACAGGGGGATACAATGAGCAGTTCTTC
v_call: TRBV19; j_call: TRBJ1-1; clone_size: once; d_call: TRBD1; cdr3_aa: CASSMSKGARTEAFF; cdr3_nt: TGTGCCAGTAGTATGAGTAAGGGGGCGAGAACTGAAGCTTTCTTT
v_call: TRBV27; j_call: TRBJ2-7; clone_size: once; d_call: TRBD1; cdr3_aa: CASMTGETHHSYEQYF; cdr3_nt: TGTGCCAGCATGACAGGGGAGACCCACCATTCCTACGAGCAGTACTTC
v_call: TRBV28; j_call: TRBJ2-1; clone_size: NA; d_call: TRBD2; cdr3_aa: CASTFGGVAGVRDEQFF; cdr3_nt: TGTGCCAGCACTTTCGGAGGAGTAGCGGGAGTTCGGGATGAGCAGTTCTTC
v_call: TRBV9; j_call: TRBJ2-1; clone_size: NA; d_call: NA; cdr3_aa: CASSVDYEQFF; cdr3_nt: TGTGCCAGCAGCGTAGATTATGAGCAGTTCTTC
v_call: TRBV29-1; j_call: TRBJ2-2; clone_size: NA; d_call: TRBD1; cdr3_aa: CSVDGVPGQGGTGELFF; cdr3_nt: TGCAGCGTGGATGGGGTCCCGGGACAGGGAGGAACCGGGGAGCTGTTTTTT
v_call: TRBV11-3; j_call: TRBJ2-7; clone_size: once; d_call: NA; cdr3_aa: CASSPASGPAYEQYF; cdr3_nt: TGTGCCAGCAGCCCCGCTTCGGGACCGGCCTACGAGCAGTACTTC
v_call: TRBV27; j_call: TRBJ1-5; clone_size: NA; d_call: NA; cdr3_aa: CASLSFFGANQPQHF; cdr3_nt: TGTGCCAGCCTATCCTTCTTCGGGGCCAATCAGCCCCAGCATTTT
v_call: TRBV5-5; j_call: TRBJ2-7; clone_size: NA; d_call: NA; cdr3_aa: CASSLSRGGYEQYF; cdr3_nt: TGTGCCAGCAGCTTGAGTAGGGGCGGCTACGAGCAGTACTTC
v_call: TRBV9; j_call: TRBJ2-3; clone_size: NA; d_call: NA; cdr3_aa: CASSVATTEPDTQYF; cdr3_nt: TGTGCCAGCAGCGTAGCTACGACAGAGCCAGATACGCAGTATTTT
v_call: TRBV6-5; j_call: TRBJ1-1; clone_size: NA; d_call: NA; cdr3_aa: CASSYLRIDTEAFF; cdr3_nt: TGTGCCAGCAGTTATTTGAGGATCGACACTGAAGCTTTCTTT